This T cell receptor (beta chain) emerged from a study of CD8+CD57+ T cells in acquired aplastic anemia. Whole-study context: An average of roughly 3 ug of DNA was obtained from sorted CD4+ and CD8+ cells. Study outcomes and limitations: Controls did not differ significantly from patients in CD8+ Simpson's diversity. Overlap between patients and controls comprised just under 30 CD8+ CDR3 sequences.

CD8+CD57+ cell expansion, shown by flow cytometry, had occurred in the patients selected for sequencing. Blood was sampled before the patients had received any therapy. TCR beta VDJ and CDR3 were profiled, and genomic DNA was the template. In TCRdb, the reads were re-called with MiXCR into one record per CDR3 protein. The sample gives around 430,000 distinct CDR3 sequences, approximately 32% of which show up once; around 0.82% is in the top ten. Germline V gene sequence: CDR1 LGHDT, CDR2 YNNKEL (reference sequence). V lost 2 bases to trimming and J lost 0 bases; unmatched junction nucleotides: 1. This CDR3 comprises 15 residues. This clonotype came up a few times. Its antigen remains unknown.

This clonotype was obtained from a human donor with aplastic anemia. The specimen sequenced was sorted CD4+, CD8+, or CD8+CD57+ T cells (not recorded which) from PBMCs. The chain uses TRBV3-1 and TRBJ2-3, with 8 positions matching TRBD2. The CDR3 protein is CASSQPSGSTDTQYF. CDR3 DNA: TGTGCCAGCAGCCAACCTAGCGGGAGCACAGATACGCAGTATTTT.